The next 25 T cell receptor beta chains were all read from a single sample in a study of cytomegalovirus exposure and HLA in healthy donors. Clones were sequenced by immunoSEQ multiplex PCR, and TCRdb holds only the in-frame ones, with some missing. The data contain 150,000 to 200,000 clones, about 84% of them singletons. The sequencing input was PBMCs. The receptors derive from a woman between 18 and 29 years old in good health and CMV-seronegative.

Written as DNA, the CDR3 is TGCAGCGTTGAGTGGGGGCGCAGAGAAGAGACCCAGTACTTC. Translated, it gives CSVEWGRREETQYF. V gene TRBV29-1 combines with J gene TRBJ2-5, with D possibly matching TRBD1 (6 bases). This CDR3 region has 14 residues. CDR1 and CDR2 from the germline V gene are SQVTM and ANQGSEA. Trimming removed 3 bases from V and 3 bases from J, with 14 bases in between.

Remarks on this clone: The CDR3 does not close with the conserved phenylalanine or tryptophan, likely indicating a read error. The limits of the CDR3 on the DNA are not certain, so only TCRdb's listed CDR3 is given. The rearrangement joins TRBV20-1 to TRBJ2-7; no DNA check was done on the table's D call, TRBD1. Counting both end residues, the CDR3 totals 10 amino acids. Germline V gives CDR1 DFQATT, CDR2 SNEGSKA (reference sequence). The CDR3 reads CSDPRTGHEL.

A note on this clone: Other DNA sequences of this sample code for an identical CDR3. J is TRBJ1-5 and V is TRBV19, with TRBD1 matching over 9 bases. CDR1 is LNHDA, CDR2 SQIVND, per germline (reference sequence). V was clipped by 6 bases and J by 4 bases; unmatched bases: 1. This CDR3 contains 13 residues. The chain's CDR3 is CASRGTGNQPQHF. The CDR3 DNA reads TGTGCCAGTAGAGGGACAGGGAATCAGCCCCAGCATTTT.

The chain uses TRBV6-5 and TRBJ2-3, with 9 nucleotides matching TRBD1. With 2 bases clipped from V and 4 bases from J, the junction kept 1 base outside the gene matches. This CDR3 is built from 14 residues. The germline V gene has CDR1 MNHEY and CDR2 SVGAGI. The CDR3 DNA reads TGTGCCAGCAGTTACGGGACAGGGCCAGATACGCAGTATTTT. Its translation is CASSYGTGPDTQYF.

The rearrangement links TRBV25-1 to TRBJ1-1; 7 bases are a match to TRBD1. V shed 2 bases, J shed 2 bases, and the junction held 8 bases outside the gene matches. Germline lookup yields CDR1 MGHDK and CDR2 SYGVNS. The CDR3 extends over 16 amino acids. The DNA of the CDR3 is TGTGCCAGCAGTGAAACGGTGAACAGGGGTAACACTGAAGCTTTCTTT. As protein: CASSETVNRGNTEAFF.

This chain's CDR3 is CASSLAGDNSYEQYF. Written as DNA, the CDR3 is TGTGCCAGCAGCTTGGCCGGGGACAACTCCTACGAGCAGTACTTC. This chain uses TRBV5-4 with TRBJ2-7; D may be TRBD1 (6 bases). Trimming stripped 0 bases from V and 0 bases from J, with 10 bases between. The CDR3 contains 15 residues. CDR1 and CDR2 (germline): SGHNT, YYREEE (reference sequence).

This clone has only a few counts. V gene TRBV9 combines with J gene TRBJ1-3; TRBD1 agrees at 9 bases. The V and J ends lost 6 bases and 4 bases, in that order; junction bases with no gene match: 8. The germline CDR1 and CDR2 sequences are SGDLS and YYNGEE. The CDR3 has 15 amino acids. The CDR3 loop reads CASTPTGTGGNTIYF. The CDR3 DNA sequence: TGTGCCAGCACCCCTACCGGGACAGGGGGAAACACCATATATTTT.

The CDR3 DNA follows: TGTGCCAGCACCTTGGACAGGTATGGCTACACCTTC. Protein sequence: CASTLDRYGYTF. The gene calls are TRBV6-1 and TRBJ1-2; 7 bases align to TRBD1. Per germline, CDR1 MNHNS and CDR2 SASEGT. V dropped 7 bases and J dropped 5; count of bases not matched to a gene: 4. CDR3 length equals 12 residues.

V gene TRBV4-2 combines with J gene TRBJ2-7, with TRBD1 identical over 8 bases. The V gene end was trimmed by 0 bases and the J gene end by 4 bases; junction bases not matched to a gene: 5. The CDR3 totals 15 residues. Germline V gene sequence: CDR1 LGHNA, CDR2 YNFKEQ. CDR3: CASSQDVTGGYEQYF. CDR3 in DNA: TGTGCCAGCAGCCAAGATGTTACAGGGGGATACGAGCAGTACTTC.

This clone was seen a single time. The chain uses TRBV27 and TRBJ2-1; TRBD2 matches at 11 bases. This CDR3 has 19 amino acids. The germline gives CDR1 MNHEY, CDR2 SMNVEV (reference sequence). After removal of 4 bases from V and 0 bases from J, the junction contained 11 bases not matched to a gene. DNA for the CDR3: TGTGCCAGCAGTTCCGTACTAGCGGGGGCCCCAAGCTCCTACAATGAGCAGTTCTTC. The encoded protein is CASSSVLAGAPSSYNEQFF.

The CDR3 sequence: CASSLRDKNTEAFF. The CDR3 DNA is TGCGCCAGCAGTCTCCGGGATAAGAACACTGAAGCTTTCTTT. This sequence joins TRBV10-2 and TRBJ1-1; D unresolved. The CDR3 contains 14 residues. The germline V gene has CDR1 WSHSY and CDR2 SAAADI. Trimming left V 5 bases short and J 1 base short, with 11 bases between.

The rearrangement joins TRBV6-1 to TRBJ1-5, with TRBD1 identical over 8 bases. CDR3 size: 16 residues. Germline V gene lookup returns CDR1 MNHNS and CDR2 SASEGT. V shed 0 bases and J 9 bases; nucleotides not matched to a gene: 10. The CDR3 region has the DNA TGTGCCAGCAGTGAAGCGAGGAGCTGGACAGGGCGGCCCCAGCATTTT. Its protein is CASSEARSWTGRPQHF.

V usage is TRBV27 and J usage is TRBJ1-1, with unresolved D. The germline CDR1 and CDR2 sequences are MNHEY and SMNVEV (reference sequence). The CDR3 runs to 14 residues. Trimming removed 5 bases from V and 3 bases from J, with 13 bases in between. This chain's CDR3 is CASSPPGSHTEAFF. The CDR3 bases are TGTGCCAGCAGTCCCCCGGGATCCCACACTGAAGCTTTCTTT.

This rearrangement joins TRBV7-8 to TRBJ2-3; D is possibly TRBD2 (5 bases). The length of the CDR3 is 15 residues. CDR1 and CDR2 from the germline V gene are SGHVS and FQNEAQ. V lost 4 bases and J 0 bases, leaving 11 bases between the germline ends. CDR3 DNA: TGTGCCAGCAGCTCCCGGAGGTTTAGCACAGATACGCAGTATTTT. Translating gives CASSSRRFSTDTQYF.

This chain links TRBV18 with TRBJ2-1; TRBD2 aligns across 8 bases. The CDR3 is 16 residues long. Germline V gene sequence: CDR1 KGHSH, CDR2 LQKENI. With 0 bases clipped from V and 1 base from J, the junction kept 2 bases outside the gene matches. In nucleotides, the CDR3 is TGTGCCAGCTCACCACCGACGGGAGGGTCCTACAATGAGCAGTTCTTC. This codes for CASSPPTGGSYNEQFF. Supplemented by reference TRBV18 and TRBJ2-1, the full variable domain reads NAGVMQNPRHLVRRRGQEARLRCSPMKGHSHVYWYRQLPEEGLKFMVYLQKENIIDESGMPKERFSAEFPKEGPSILRIQQVVRGDSAAYFCASSPPTGGSYNEQFFGPGTRLTVL.

The V gene is TRBV14, the J gene TRBJ2-2; TRBD1 aligns across 7 bases. The CDR3 is 16 amino acids. Germline CDR1 reads SGHDN; CDR2 reads FVKESK. V lost 2 bases, J lost 0 bases, and 3 bases stayed unmatched. DNA for the CDR3: TGTGCCAGCAGCCAACAGGGACAGACGAACACCGGGGAGCTGTTTTTT. Its protein is CASSQQGQTNTGELFF.

The V gene is TRBV2, the J gene TRBJ1-1; TRBD1 agrees at 7 bases. This CDR3 region has 12 residues. The junction had 7 bases not matched to a gene; V was cut back by 4 bases and J by 11 bases. The germline V gene encodes CDR1 SNHLY and CDR2 FYNNEI. The CDR3 loop is CASSVPGTAAFF. The CDR3 DNA follows: TGTGCCAGCAGTGTACCCGGGACAGCGGCTTTCTTT.

The chain uses TRBV7-9 and TRBJ1-4; 9 bases are a match to TRBD1. Germline CDR1 is SEHNR and CDR2 is FQNEAQ (reference sequence). The ends lost 5 bases at V and 14 bases at J; junction bases unmatched: 21. This CDR3 spans 17 amino acids. The CDR3 sequence: CASSQILSQGAVPSLFF. CDR3 DNA: TGTGCCAGCAGCCAGATCTTGTCACAGGGGGCCGTTCCTAGCCTGTTTTTT.

The rearrangement uses TRBV5-1 and TRBJ2-1; D is perhaps TRBD2 (6 bases). In germline, CDR1 is SGHRS, CDR2 YFSETQ. V gave up 0 bases and J gave up 6 bases, with 16 bases separating them. The CDR3 length is 16 residues. CDR3 region: CASSLARIAAGNEQFF. The CDR3 DNA follows: TGCGCCAGCAGCTTGGCCAGGATAGCGGCCGGCAATGAGCAGTTCTTC.

The chain is built from TRBV29-1 and TRBJ1-2, with 9 bases lining up with TRBD1. The CDR3 contains 20 residues. The ends lost 4 bases at V and 6 bases at J; junction bases unmatched: 27. Germline V CDR1 and CDR2: SQVTM, ANQGSEA. The CDR3 region is CSVAKDLRDRDTLLFHGYTF. The CDR3 nucleotides read TGCAGCGTTGCGAAGGACCTACGGGACAGGGACACCCTACTCTTCCATGGCTACACCTTC.

The chain uses TRBV10-3 and TRBJ2-1, with 8 bases aligning to TRBD2. This CDR3 is built from 14 residues. CDR1 is ENHRY and CDR2 is SYGVKD in the germline V gene. Losses at the gene ends were 11 bases for V and 6 bases for J; bases not matched to a gene: 12. The CDR3 reads CAGGRGGAVNEQFF. CDR3 nucleotides: TGTGCCGGAGGACGGGGGGGGGCAGTCAATGAGCAGTTCTTC.

V is TRBV5-8 and J is TRBJ1-5, with TRBD1 identical over 9 bases. J lost 9 bases, V lost 0 bases, and 4 bases had no gene match. Germline V gene lookup returns CDR1 SGHTS and CDR2 YDEGEE. CDR3 size: 14 residues. CDR3 sequence: CASSLGQGVGPQHF. CDR3 nucleotides: TGTGCCAGCAGCTTGGGACAGGGGGTCGGGCCCCAGCATTTT. Looking up the rest from reference TRBV5-8 and TRBJ1-5 gives the full variable domain: EAGVTQSPTHLIKTRGQQATLRCSPISGHTSVYWYQQALGLGLQFLLWYDEGEERNRGNFPPRFSGRQFPNYSSELNVNALELEDSALYLCASSLGQGVGPQHFGDGTRLSIL.

Worth noting for this clone: The junction does not match germline at one end; this may be a read error. The chain uses TRBV25-1 and TRBJ1-5, with D possibly being TRBD1 (6 bases). Looked up from germline, CDR1 is MGHDK and CDR2 is SYGVNS. The CDR3 is 15 residues long. This CDR3 reads CASSKYGQLNQPQHF. CDR3 nucleotides: TGTGCCAGCAGTAAATATGGACAGTTAAATCAGCCCCAGCATTTT.

The chain links TRBV9 to TRBJ2-3, with TRBD1 identical over 7 bases. Germline V CDR1 and CDR2: SGDLS, YYNGEE. J was trimmed by 6 bases and V by 4 bases; bases with no gene match: 14. This CDR3 spans 16 amino acids. The CDR3 DNA follows: TGTGCCAGCAGCATTGGGACAGTAAACCTAATTGATACGCAGTATTTT. It specifies CASSIGTVNLIDTQYF.

The chain couples TRBV30 to TRBJ2-1; 9 nucleotides align to TRBD2. The V segment lost 3 bases and the J segment 4 bases; nucleotides outside the gene matches: 16. Germline-derived CDR1 and CDR2 are GTSNPN and SVGIG (reference sequence). The CDR3 is 18 amino acids. The chain's CDR3 is CAWSLMLRGTSHYNEQFF. The DNA of the CDR3 is TGTGCCTGGAGCCTGATGCTCCGAGGGACTAGCCATTACAATGAGCAGTTCTTC.